Listed below are T cell receptor beta chains from one sample, sequenced in a study of beta chain features in type 1 diabetes. Here immunoSEQ multiplex PCR was the method, and the copy in TCRdb shows in-frame clones only, minus some. The sample records about 170,000 clones, about 7.8% being singletons. Input material: central memory CD4+ T cells from blood. The receptors come from a woman aged 40 to 55 with type 1 diabetes. Both conserved end residues are part of each CDR3. D genes are given only for firm matches. Where a row states a size, it is once, few, many or the class of an expanded clone; other rows omit it.

abundance	d_gene	j_gene	v_gene	CDR3nt	CDR3aa
few	-	TRBJ1-2	TRBV7-2	TGTGCCAGCAGCCCGACATATGGCTACACCTTC	CASSPTYGYTF
few	TRBD2	TRBJ2-5	TRBV29-1	TGCAGCGGGTGGGGGGGAGAGACCCAGTACTTC	CSGWGGETQYF
few	-	TRBJ1-1	TRBV18	TGTGCCAGCTCACCACCACAGGGAGCCTCCGGAGGCACTGAAGCTTTCTTT	CASSPPQGASGGTEAFF
-	TRBD1	TRBJ2-2	TRBV5-1	TGCGCCAGCAGCTTGTACCGGGACAGGGTTCCATCCGGGGAGCTGTTTTTT	CASSLYRDRVPSGELFF
-	-	TRBJ2-2	TRBV10-3	TGTGCCACCGAAGGCGGTTCAAACACCGGGGAGCTGTTTTTT	CATEGGSNTGELFF
-	-	TRBJ2-1	TRBV5-1	TGCGCCAGCTTCCGTGGCGGTATGTACAATGAGCAGTTCTTC	CASFRGGMYNEQFF
-	TRBD1	TRBJ1-5	TRBV7-2	TGTGCCAGCAGCTTATGGACAGGGGGGGGACAGCCCCAGCATTTT	CASSLWTGGGQPQHF
few	-	TRBJ2-2	TRBV4-1	TGCGCCAGCAGCCATCCGGTGAACACCGGGGAGCTGTTTTTT	CASSHPVNTGELFF
once	-	TRBJ2-1	TRBV27	TGTGCCAGCAGTTCACAGGGCTATTTCAATGAGCAGTTCTTC	CASSSQGYFNEQFF
-	-	TRBJ1-1	TRBV4-3	TGCGCCAGCAGCCAAGAACGGAGGAACACTGAAGCTTTCTTT	CASSQERRNTEAFF
few	-	TRBJ1-1	TRBV20-1	TGCAGTGCTAGCTCCAAGGGGGAAGCTTTCTTT	CSASSKGEAFF
few	-	TRBJ1-2	TRBV28	TGTGCCAGCAGACCCGGAGGGGAGGCCAACTATGGCTACACCTTC	CASRPGGEANYGYTF
-	-	TRBJ2-2	TRBV28	TGTGCCAGCAGTTCCCCCCCCCAAACGAACACCGGGGAGCTGTTTTTT	CASSSPPQTNTGELFF
-	-	TRBJ2-4	TRBV10-3	TGTGCCATCAGTGAGTCAAGACTAGCCAAAAACATTCAGTACTTC	CAISESRLAKNIQYF
-	-	TRBJ2-1	TRBV14	TGTGCCAGCAGCCAAGTGAAGGCGTTGGCAGGGGGGCTGAACAATGAGCAGTTCTTC	CASSQVKALAGGLNNEQFF
-	-	TRBJ2-7	TRBV21-1	TGTGCCAGCTGGGGGCTGCACGAGCAGTACTTC	CASWGLHEQYF
few	TRBD1	TRBJ1-4	TRBV7-9	TGTGCCATACGACAGGGGAATGAAAAACTGTTTTTT	CAIRQGNEKLFF
-	TRBD1	TRBJ2-6	TRBV4-2	TGTGCCAGCAGCGGACAGGGATCCTTGGCCGGGGCCAACGTCCTGACTTTC	CASSGQGSLAGANVLTF
few	TRBD2	TRBJ2-1	TRBV28	TGTGCCAGCAGGCCACTACTTAAGCGGGACTACAATGAGCAGTTCTTC	CASRPLLKRDYNEQFF